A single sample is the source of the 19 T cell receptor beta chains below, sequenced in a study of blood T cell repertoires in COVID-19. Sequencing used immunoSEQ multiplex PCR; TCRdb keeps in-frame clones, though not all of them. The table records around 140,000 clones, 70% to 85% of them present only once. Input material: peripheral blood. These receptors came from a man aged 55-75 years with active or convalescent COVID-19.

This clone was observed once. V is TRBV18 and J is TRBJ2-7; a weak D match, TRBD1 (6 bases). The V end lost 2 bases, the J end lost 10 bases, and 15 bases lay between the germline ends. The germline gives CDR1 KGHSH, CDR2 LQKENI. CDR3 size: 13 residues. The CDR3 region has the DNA TGTGCCAGCTCACCAATAGGACAGACGGAACAGTACGTC. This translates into CASSPIGQTEQYV.

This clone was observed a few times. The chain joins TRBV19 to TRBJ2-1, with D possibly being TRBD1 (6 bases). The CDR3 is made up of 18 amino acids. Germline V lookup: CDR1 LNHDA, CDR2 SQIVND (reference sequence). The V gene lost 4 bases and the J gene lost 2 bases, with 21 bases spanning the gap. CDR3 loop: CASSTPRLRDKAYNEQFF. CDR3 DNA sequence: TGTGCCAGTAGTACTCCCCGCCTAAGGGACAAAGCCTACAATGAGCAGTTCTTC.

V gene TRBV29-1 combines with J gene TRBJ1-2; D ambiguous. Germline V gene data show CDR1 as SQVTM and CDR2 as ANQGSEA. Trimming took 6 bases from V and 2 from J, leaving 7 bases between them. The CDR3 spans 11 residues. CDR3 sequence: CSVSGNYGYTF. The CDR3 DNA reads TGCAGCGTATCCGGGAACTATGGCTACACCTTC.

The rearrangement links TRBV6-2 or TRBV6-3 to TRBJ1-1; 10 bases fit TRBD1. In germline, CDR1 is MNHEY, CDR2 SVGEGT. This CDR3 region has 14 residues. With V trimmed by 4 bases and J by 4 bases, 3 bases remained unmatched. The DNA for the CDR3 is TGTGCCAGCAGTTTGGGACAGGGGAGCACTGAAGCTTTCTTT. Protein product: CASSLGQGSTEAFF.

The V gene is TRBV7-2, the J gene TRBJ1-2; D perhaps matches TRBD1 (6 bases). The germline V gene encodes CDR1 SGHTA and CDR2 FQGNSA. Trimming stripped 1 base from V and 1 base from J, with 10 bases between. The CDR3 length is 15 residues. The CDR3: CASSLGDRINYGYTF. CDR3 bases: TGTGCCAGCAGCTTAGGAGACAGGATTAACTATGGCTACACCTTC.

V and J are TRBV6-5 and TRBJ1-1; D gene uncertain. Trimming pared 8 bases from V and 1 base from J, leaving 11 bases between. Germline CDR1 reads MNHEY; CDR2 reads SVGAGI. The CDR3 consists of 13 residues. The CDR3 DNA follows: TGTGCCAGCGCCCTTACACAGAACACTGAAGCTTTCTTT. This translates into CASALTQNTEAFF.

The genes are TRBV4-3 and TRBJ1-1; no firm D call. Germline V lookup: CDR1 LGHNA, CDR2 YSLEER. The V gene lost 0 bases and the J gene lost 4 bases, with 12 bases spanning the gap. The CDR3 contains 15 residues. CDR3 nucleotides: TGCGCCAGCAGCCAAGATTACGGGGTCAGCACTGAAGCTTTCTTT. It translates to CASSQDYGVSTEAFF.

The CDR3 nucleotides read TGTGCCAGTAGGCGACAGGGGAGCTCCTACGAGCAGTACTTC. Its protein is CASRRQGSSYEQYF. The V gene is TRBV19, the J gene TRBJ2-7; TRBD1 matches 8 bases. CDR1 is LNHDA and CDR2 is SQIVND in the germline V gene (reference sequence). The CDR3 runs 14 residues. The V gene end was trimmed by 6 bases and the J gene end by 0 bases; junction bases not matched to a gene: 4.

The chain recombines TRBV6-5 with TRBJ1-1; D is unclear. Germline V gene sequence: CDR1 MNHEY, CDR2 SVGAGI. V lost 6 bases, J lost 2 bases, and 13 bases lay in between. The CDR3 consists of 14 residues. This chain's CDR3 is CASSLNRGNTEAFF. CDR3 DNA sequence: TGTGCCAGCAGCCTAAACCGGGGAAACACTGAAGCTTTCTTT.

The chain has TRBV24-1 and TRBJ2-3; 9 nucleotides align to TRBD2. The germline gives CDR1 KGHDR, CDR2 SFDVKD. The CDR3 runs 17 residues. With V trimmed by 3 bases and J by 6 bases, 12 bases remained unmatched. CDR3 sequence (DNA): TGTGCCACCAGTGATAACCCCGCGGGGGGGCCTTCGGATACGCAGTATTTT. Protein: CATSDNPAGGPSDTQYF.

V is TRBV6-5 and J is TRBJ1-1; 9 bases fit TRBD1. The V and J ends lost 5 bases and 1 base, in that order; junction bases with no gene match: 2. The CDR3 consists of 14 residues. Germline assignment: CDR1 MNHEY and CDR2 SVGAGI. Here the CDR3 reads CASSKGQGNTEAFF. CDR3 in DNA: TGTGCCAGCAGTAAGGGACAGGGGAACACTGAAGCTTTCTTT.

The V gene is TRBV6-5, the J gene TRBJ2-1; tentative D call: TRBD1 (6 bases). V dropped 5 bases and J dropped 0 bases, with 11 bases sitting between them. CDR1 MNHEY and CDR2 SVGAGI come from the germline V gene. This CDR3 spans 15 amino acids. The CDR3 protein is CASSKDSSSYNEQFF. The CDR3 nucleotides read TGTGCCAGCAGTAAGGACAGTAGCTCCTACAATGAGCAGTTCTTC.

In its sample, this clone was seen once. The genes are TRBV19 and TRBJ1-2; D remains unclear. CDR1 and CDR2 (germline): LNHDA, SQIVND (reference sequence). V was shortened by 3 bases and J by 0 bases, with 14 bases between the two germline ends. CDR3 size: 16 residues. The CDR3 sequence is CASSIFEGGPNYGYTF. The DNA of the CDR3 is TGTGCCAGTAGTATTTTCGAGGGCGGACCTAACTATGGCTACACCTTC.

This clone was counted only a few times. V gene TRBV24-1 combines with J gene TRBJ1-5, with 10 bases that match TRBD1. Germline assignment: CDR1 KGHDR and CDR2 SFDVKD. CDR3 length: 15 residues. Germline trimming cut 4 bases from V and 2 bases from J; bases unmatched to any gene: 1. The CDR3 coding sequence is TGTGCCACCAGTGAGGGGACAGGGGGCAATCAGCCCCAGCATTTT. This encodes CATSEGTGGNQPQHF.

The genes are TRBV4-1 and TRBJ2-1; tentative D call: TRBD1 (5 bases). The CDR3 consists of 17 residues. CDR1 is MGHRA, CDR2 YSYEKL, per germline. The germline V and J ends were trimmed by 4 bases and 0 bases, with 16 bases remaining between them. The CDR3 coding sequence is TGCGCCAGCAGCCCAAGGGGTGGGTTAAGCTCCTACAATGAGCAGTTCTTC. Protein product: CASSPRGGLSSYNEQFF.

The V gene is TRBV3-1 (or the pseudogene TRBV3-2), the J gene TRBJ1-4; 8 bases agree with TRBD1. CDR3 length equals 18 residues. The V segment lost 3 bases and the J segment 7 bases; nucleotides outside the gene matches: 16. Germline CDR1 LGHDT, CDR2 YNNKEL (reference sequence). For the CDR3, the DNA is TGTGCCAGCAGCCAGATTTCAGGGGGCCAAGGTTTGAGTGAAAAACTGTTTTTT. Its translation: CASSQISGGQGLSEKLFF.

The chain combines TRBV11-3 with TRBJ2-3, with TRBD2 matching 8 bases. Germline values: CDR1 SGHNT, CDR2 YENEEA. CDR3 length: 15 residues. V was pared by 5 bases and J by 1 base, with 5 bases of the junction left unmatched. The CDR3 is CASSQRETRTDTQYF. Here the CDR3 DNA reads TGTGCCAGCAGCCAGCGGGAGACCCGCACAGATACGCAGTATTTT.

The CDR3 sequence: CASSLMAAGSHNEQFF. As DNA, the CDR3 is TGTGCCAGCAGCTTGATGGCCGCGGGGTCACACAATGAGCAGTTCTTC. The V gene is TRBV5-4, the J gene TRBJ2-1, with a weak D call TRBD2 (6 bases). CDR1 SGHNT and CDR2 YYREEE come from the germline V gene (reference sequence). V dropped 1 base and J dropped 5 bases, with 16 bases sitting between them. This CDR3 spans 16 amino acids.

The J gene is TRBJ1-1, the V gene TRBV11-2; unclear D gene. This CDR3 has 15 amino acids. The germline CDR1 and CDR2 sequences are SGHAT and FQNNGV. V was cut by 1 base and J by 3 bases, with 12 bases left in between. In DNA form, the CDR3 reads TGTGCCAGCAGCTTAGGTATGACGCGGTACACTGAAGCTTTCTTT. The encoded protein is CASSLGMTRYTEAFF.